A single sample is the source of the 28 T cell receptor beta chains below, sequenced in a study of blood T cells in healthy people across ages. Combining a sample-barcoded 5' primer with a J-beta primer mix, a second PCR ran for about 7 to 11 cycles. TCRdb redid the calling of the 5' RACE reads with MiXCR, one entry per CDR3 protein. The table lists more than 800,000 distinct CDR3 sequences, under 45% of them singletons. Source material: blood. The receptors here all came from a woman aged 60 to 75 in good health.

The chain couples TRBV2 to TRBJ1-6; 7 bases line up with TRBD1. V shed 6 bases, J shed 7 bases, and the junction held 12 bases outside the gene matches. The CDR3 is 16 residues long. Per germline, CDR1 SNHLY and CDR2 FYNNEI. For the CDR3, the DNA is TGTGCCAGCAGGGCCGGATCCGGGACAGCGAATTCACCCCTCCACTTT. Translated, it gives CASRAGSGTANSPLHF.

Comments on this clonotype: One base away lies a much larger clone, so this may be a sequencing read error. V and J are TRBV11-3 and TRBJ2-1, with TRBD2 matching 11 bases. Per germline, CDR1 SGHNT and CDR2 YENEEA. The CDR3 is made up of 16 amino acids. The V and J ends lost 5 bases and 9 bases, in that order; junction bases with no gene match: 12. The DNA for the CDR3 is TGTGCCAGCAGCAACGATGTAACTAGCGGGAGACTTGAGCAGTTCTTC. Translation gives CASSNDVTSGRLEQFF.

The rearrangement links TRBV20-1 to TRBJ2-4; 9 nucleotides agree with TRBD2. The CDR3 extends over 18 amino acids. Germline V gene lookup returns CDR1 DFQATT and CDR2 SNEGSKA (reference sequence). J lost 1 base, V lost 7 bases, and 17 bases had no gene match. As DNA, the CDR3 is TGCAGTGTTAAGACTAGCGGCTTCCAAGGGGGGGCCAAAAACATTCAGTACTTC. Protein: CSVKTSGFQGGAKNIQYF.

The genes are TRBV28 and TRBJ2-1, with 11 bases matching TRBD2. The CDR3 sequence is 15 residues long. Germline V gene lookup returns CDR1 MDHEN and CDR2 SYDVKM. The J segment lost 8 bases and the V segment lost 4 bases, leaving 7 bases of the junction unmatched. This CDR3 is CASSYLAGGIDEQFF. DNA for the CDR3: TGTGCCAGCAGTTATCTAGCGGGGGGAATAGATGAGCAGTTCTTC.

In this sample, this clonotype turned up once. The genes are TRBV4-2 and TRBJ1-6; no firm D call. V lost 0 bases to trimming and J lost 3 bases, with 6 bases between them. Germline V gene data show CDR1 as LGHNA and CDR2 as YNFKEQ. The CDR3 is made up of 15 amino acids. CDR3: CASSQDQNYNSPLHF. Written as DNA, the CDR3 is TGTGCCAGCAGCCAAGATCAGAACTATAATTCACCCCTCCACTTT.

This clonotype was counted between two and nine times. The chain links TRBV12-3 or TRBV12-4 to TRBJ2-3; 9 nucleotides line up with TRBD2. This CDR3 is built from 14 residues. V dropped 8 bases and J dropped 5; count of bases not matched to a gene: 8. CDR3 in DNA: TGTGCCAGCCACCGCGGGAGGGCCGAAGATACGCAGTATTTT. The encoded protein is CASHRGRAEDTQYF.

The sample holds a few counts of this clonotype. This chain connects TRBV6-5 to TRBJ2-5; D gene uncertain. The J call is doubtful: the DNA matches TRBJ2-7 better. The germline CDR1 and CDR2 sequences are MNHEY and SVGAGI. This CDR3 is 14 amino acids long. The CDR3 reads CASSYASPTYEQYF. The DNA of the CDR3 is TGTGCCAGCAGTTACGCCTCCCCTACCTACGAGCAGTACTTC.

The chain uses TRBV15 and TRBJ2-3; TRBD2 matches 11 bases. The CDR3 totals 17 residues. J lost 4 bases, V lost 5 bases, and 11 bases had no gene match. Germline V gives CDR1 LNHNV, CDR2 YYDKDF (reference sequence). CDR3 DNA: TGTGCCACCAGCCGTAAATTAGGGACTAGCGGCGCAGATACGCAGTATTTT. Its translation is CATSRKLGTSGADTQYF.

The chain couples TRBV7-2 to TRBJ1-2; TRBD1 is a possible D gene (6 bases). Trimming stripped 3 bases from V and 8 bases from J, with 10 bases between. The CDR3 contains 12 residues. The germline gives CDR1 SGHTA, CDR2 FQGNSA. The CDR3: CASSFTGFGYTF. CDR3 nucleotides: TGTGCCAGCAGCTTTACAGGGTTCGGCTACACCTTC.

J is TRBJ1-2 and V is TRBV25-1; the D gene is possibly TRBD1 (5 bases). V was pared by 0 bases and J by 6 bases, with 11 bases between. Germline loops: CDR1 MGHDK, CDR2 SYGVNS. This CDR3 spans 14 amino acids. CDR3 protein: CASSEYGADNGYTF. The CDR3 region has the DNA TGTGCCAGCAGTGAATATGGGGCGGATAATGGCTACACCTTC.

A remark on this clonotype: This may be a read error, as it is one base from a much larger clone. CDR3 sequence: CASGLRLAGVGANEQFF. The CDR3 bases are TGCGCCAGCGGCTTAAGACTAGCGGGAGTCGGCGCCAATGAGCAGTTCTTC. V and J are TRBV5-1 and TRBJ2-1; 12 nucleotides align to TRBD2. This CDR3 comprises 17 residues. The V gene's germline CDR1 is SGHRS and CDR2 YFSETQ.

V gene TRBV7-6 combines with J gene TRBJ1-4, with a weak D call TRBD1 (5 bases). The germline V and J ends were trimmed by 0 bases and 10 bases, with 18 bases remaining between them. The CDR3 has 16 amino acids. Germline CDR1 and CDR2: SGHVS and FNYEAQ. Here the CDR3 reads CASSLATADISVKLFF. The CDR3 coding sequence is TGTGCCAGCAGCTTAGCTACGGCGGACATTTCGGTAAAACTGTTTTTT.

This chain's CDR3 is CASSLTRTGKETQYF. In DNA, the CDR3 is TGTGCCAGCAGCTTAACGCGGACAGGGAAAGAGACCCAGTACTTC. The chain links TRBV7-3 to TRBJ2-5, with TRBD1 matching 8 bases. Germline V gene lookup returns CDR1 SGHTA and CDR2 FQGTGA. Trimming removed 0 bases from V and 3 bases from J; junction bases left unmatched: 3. This CDR3 is built from 15 residues.

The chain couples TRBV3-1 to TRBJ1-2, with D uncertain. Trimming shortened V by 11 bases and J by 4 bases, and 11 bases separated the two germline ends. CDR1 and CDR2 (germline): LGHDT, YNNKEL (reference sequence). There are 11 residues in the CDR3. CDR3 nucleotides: TGTGCCGGCACCCCTGCCTATGGCTACACCTTC. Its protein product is CAGTPAYGYTF.

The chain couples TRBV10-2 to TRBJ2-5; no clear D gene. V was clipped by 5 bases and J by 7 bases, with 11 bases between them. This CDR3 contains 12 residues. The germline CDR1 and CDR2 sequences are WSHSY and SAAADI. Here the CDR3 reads CASSKPSGTQYF. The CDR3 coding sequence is TGCGCCAGCAGTAAGCCGAGTGGGACCCAGTACTTC.

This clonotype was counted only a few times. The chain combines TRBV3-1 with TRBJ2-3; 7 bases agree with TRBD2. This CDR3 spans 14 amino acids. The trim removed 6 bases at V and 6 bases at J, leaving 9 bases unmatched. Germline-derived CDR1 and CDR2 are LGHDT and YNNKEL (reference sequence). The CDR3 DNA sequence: TGTGCCAGCAGTGCAATTTGGGGGGGGGATACGCAGTATTTT. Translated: CASSAIWGGDTQYF.

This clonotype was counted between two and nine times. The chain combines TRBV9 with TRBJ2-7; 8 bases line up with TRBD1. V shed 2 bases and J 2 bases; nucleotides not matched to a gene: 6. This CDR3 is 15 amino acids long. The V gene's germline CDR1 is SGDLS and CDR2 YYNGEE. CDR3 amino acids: CASSVSTGDPYEQYF. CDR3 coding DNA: TGTGCCAGCAGCGTTTCGACAGGGGACCCCTACGAGCAGTACTTC.

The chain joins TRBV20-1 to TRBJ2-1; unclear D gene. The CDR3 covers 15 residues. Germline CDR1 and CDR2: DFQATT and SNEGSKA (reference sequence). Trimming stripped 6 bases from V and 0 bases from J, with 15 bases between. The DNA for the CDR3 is TGCAGTGCGCCGCGGACCGCGAGCTCCTACAATGAGCAGTTCTTC. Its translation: CSAPRTASSYNEQFF.

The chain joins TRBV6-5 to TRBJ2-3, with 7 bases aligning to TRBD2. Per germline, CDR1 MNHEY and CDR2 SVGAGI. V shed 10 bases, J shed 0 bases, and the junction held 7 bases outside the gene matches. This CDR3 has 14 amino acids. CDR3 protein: CATRGGLSTDTQYF. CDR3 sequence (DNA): TGTGCCACCCGGGGAGGGCTGAGCACAGATACGCAGTATTTT.

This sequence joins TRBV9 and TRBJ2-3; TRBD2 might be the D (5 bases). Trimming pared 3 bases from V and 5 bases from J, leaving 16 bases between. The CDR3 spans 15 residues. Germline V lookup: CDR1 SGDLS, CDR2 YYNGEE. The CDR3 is CASSASGDIGDTQYF. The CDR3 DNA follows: TGTGCCAGCAGCGCTTCCGGGGATATAGGAGATACGCAGTATTTT.

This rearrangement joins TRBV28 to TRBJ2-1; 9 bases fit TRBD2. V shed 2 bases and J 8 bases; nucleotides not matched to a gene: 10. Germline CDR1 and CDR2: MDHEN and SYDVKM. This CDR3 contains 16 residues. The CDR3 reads CASSLGGLAGYDEQFF. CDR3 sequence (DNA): TGTGCCAGCAGTTTAGGTGGGCTAGCGGGGTACGATGAGCAGTTCTTC. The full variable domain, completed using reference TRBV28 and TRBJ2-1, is DVKVTQSSRYLVKRTGEKVFLECVQDMDHENMFWYRQDPGLGLRLIYFSYDVKMKEKGDIPEGYSVSREKKERFSLILESASTNQTSMYLCASSLGGLAGYDEQFFGPGTRLTVL.

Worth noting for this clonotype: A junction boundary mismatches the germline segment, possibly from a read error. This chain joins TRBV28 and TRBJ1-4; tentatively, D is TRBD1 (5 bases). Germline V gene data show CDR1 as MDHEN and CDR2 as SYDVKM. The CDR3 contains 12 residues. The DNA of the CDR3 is TGCGCCACGCAGACAGTTAATGAAAAACTGTTTTTT. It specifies CATQTVNEKLFF.

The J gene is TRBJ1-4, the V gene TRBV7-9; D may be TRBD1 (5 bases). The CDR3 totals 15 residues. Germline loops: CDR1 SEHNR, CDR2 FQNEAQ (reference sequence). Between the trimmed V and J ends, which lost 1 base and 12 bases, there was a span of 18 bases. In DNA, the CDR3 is TGTGCCAGCAGCTTAGGAGAGGGACTGGTCGTGGAACTGTTTTTT. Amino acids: CASSLGEGLVVELFF.

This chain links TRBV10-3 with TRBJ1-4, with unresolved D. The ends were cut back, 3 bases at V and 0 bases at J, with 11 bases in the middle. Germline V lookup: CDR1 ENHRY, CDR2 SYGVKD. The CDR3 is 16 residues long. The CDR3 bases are TGTGCCATCAGTGATCGGCCGGGAGCAACTAATGAAAAACTGTTTTTT. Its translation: CAISDRPGATNEKLFF.

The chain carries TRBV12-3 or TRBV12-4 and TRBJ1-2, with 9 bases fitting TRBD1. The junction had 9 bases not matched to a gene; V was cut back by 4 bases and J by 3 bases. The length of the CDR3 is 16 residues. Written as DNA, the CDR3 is TGTGCCAGCAGTTCCCTCAGGCGGGACAGGGACTATGGCTACACCTTC. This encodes CASSSLRRDRDYGYTF.

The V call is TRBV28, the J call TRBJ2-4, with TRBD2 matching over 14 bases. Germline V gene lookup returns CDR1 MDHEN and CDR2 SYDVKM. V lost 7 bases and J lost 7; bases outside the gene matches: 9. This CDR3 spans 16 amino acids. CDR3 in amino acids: CASNSGLAGGGNIQYF. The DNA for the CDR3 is TGTGCCAGCAATTCCGGACTAGCGGGGGGAGGGAACATTCAGTACTTC.

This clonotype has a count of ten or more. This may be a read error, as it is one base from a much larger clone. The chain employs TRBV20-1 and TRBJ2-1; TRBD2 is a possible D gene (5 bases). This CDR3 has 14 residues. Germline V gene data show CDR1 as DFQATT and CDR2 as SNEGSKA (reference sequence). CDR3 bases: TGCAGTGCGAGAGGACGAGCGGCCTACAATGAGCAGTTCTTC. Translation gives CSARGRAAYNEQFF.

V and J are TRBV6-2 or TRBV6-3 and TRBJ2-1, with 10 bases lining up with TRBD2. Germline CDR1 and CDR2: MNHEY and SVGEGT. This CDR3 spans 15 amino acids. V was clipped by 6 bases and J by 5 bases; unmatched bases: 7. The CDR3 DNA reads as TGTGCCAGCAGCCCTAGCGGGAGTTTCGACAATGAGCAGTTCTTC. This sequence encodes CASSPSGSFDNEQFF.